This T cell receptor (beta chain) was identified during a study of blood T cell repertoires in COVID-19. Whole-study context: From the United States, Italy and Spain came samples of acute and convalescent COVID-19. PBMCs, B-cell-depleted T cells, or T cells provided the cDNA or gDNA that made up the material.

Germline V lookup: CDR1 SGHAT, CDR2 FQNNGV. V was trimmed by 4 bases and J by 12 bases, leaving 10 bases between them. The CDR3 length is 11 residues. This clone was recorded once. Authors' analysis steps: Amplification from reference gene primers served as the basis for estimated nucleated cell counts. The assay was immunoSEQ multiplex PCR, and TCRdb's table has in-frame clones only and misses some. Clone size and V and J calls were adopted from that table, with D and trimming inferred from the DNA. The sample lists some 110,000 clones, about 85% occurring once. The J gene is TRBJ2-1, the V gene TRBV11-2; tentatively, D is TRBD2 (5 bases). Sequenced: peripheral blood. The TCR comes from a human donor in a cohort sampled during active COVID-19. The CDR3 is CASSYRLTQFF. CDR3 sequence (DNA): TGTGCCAGCAGCTACCGACTAACGCAGTTCTTC.